A selection of T cell receptor beta chains follows, all from one sample in a study of metastatic and nonmetastatic thyroid tumors. MiXCR reprocessed the PCR reads for TCRdb. The sample consists of approximately 7,800 clones, more than 25% of them appearing once. Sequencing was done on a sample of adjacent normal tissue. Receptors originate from a female donor with papillary thyroid cancer or a benign thyroid nodule (not recorded which). Some clones in this sample may be carry-over from other donors' samples. The conserved cysteine and the conserved F or W are not part of the CDR3 here.

V gene,J gene,CDR3 protein
TRBV28,TRBJ1-1,ASSFRIELNTEAF
TRBV6-4,TRBJ1-5,ASSDSPMPGTDQPQH
TRBV24-1,TRBJ2-2,ATSDPPPAGGPNTGELF
TRBV14,TRBJ2-7,ASSFVTGTNYEQY
TRBV3-1,TRBJ1-5,ASSQGYSNQPQH
TRBV10-1,TRBJ2-1,ASSESGGYNGQF
TRBV2,TRBJ2-5,ASTEINQDTQY
TRBV6-1,TRBJ1-2,ASGGSSDSNYGYT
TRBV9,TRBJ1-2,ASSLHRTEPPGGYT
TRBV12-3/TRBV12-4,TRBJ2-7,ASSLSPGWEQY
TRBV7-2,TRBJ2-1,ASSLDRANEQF
TRBV15,TRBJ2-3,ATSRDRAGGTDTQY
TRBV6-1,TRBJ1-5,ASMGQVNQPQH
TRBV28,TRBJ1-4,ASSTGTGNEKLF
TRBV24-1,TRBJ2-1,ATSDRGGGYNEQF
TRBV20-1,TRBJ2-2,SAYSPGLAGGPGELF
TRBV5-1,TRBJ1-5,ASSEGGGNQPQH